This TCR beta chain is from a study of T cells after yellow fever vaccination. This clonotype has more than one count but fewer than ten. Its target is not known. TCRdb re-called the 5' RACE reads with MiXCR, one entry per CDR3 protein. The sample shows some 340,000 distinct CDR3 sequences, approximately 4% of them seen only once. Study findings and constraints: Few clonotypes appeared in both CD4 and CD8 compartments.

CDR1 SQVTM and CDR2 ANQGSEA come from the germline V gene. The CDR3 is made up of 15 amino acids. V trimming: 4 bases; J trimming: 3 bases; junction bases outside the gene matches: 8. The sequence derives from a man between 18 and 29 years old who received the YFV17D yellow fever vaccine. This chain uses TRBV29-1 with TRBJ2-3, with 9 bases matching TRBD1. The sample in question was PBMCs, obtained 5 days after the yellow fever booster vaccination. The CDR3 nucleotides are TGCAGCGTTGGATCCTGGACAGGGGATACAGATACGCAGTATTTT. Translating it yields CSVGSWTGDTDTQYF.